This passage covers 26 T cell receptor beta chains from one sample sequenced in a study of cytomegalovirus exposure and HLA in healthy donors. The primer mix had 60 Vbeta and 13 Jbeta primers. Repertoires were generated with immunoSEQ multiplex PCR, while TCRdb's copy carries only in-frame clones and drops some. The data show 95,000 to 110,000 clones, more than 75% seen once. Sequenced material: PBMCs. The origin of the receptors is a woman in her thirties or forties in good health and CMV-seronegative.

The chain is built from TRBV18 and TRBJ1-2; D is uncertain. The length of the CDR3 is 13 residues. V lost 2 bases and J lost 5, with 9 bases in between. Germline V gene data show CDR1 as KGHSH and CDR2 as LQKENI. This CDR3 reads CASSPDNSYGYTF. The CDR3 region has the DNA TGTGCCAGCTCACCAGACAATTCTTATGGCTACACCTTC.

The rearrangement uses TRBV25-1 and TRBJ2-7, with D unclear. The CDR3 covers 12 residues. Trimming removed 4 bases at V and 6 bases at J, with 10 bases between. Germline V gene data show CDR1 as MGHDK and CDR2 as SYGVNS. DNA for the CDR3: TGTGCCAGCAGTGGCCTAGGCCTCGAGCAGTACTTC. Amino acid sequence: CASSGLGLEQYF.

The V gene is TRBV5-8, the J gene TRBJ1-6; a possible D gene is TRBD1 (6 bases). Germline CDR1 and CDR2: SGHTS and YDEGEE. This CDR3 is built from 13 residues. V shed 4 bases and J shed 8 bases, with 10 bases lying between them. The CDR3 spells CASSINRDSPLHF. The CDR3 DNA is TGTGCCAGCAGCATCAACAGGGATTCACCCCTCCACTTT.

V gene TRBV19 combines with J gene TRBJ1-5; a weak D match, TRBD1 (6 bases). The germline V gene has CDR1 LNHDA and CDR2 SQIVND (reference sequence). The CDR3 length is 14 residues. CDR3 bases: TGTGCTTCGAATAAACAGGGCCCCAATCAGCCCCAGCATTTT. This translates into CASNKQGPNQPQHF.

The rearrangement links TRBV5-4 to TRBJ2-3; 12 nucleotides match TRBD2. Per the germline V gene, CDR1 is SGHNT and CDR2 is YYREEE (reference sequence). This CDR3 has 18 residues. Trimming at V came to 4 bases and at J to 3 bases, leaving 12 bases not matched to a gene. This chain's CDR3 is CASSPSLAGGPGTDTQYF. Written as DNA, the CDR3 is TGTGCCAGCAGCCCATCGCTAGCGGGAGGGCCAGGAACAGATACGCAGTATTTT. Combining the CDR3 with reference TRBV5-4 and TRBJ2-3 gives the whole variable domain ETGVTQSPTHLIKTRGQQVTLRCSSQSGHNTVSWYQQALGQGPQFIFQYYREEENGRGNFPPRFSGLQFPNYSSELNVNALELDDSALYLCASSPSLAGGPGTDTQYFGPGTRLTVL.

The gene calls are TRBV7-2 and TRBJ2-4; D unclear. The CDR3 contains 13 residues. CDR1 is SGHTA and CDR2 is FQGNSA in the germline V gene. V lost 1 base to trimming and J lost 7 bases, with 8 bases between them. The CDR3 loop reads CASSLDRWNIQYF. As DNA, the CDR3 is TGTGCCAGCAGCTTAGACCGGTGGAACATTCAGTACTTC.

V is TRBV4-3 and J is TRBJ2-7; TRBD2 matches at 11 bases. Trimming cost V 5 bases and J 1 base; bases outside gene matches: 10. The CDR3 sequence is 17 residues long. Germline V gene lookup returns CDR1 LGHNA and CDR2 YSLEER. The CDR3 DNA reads TGCGCCAGCAGCTCCCGAAGTAGCGGGAGGGGATCCTACGAGCAGTACTTC. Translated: CASSSRSSGRGSYEQYF.

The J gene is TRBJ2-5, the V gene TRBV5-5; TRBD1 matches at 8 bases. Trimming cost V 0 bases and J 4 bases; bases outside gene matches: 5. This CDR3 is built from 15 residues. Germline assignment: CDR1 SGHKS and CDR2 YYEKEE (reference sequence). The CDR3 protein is CASSLGQGFGETQYF. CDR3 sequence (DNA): TGTGCCAGCAGCTTGGGACAGGGGTTTGGAGAGACCCAGTACTTC.

The DNA of the CDR3 is TGTGCCAGCAGCTTATCCGCCACTGCAACTAATGAAAAACTGTTTTTT. Encoded protein: CASSLSATATNEKLFF. V is TRBV7-6 and J is TRBJ1-4; D is unclear. V lost 2 bases, J lost 0 bases, and 10 bases lay in between. This CDR3 is built from 16 residues. The germline gives CDR1 SGHVS, CDR2 FNYEAQ.

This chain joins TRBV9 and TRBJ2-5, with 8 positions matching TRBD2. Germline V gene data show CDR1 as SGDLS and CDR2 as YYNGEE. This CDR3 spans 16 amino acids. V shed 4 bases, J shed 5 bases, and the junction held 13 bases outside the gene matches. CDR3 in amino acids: CASSMTSGSTWETQYF. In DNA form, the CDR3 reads TGTGCCAGCAGCATGACGAGCGGGAGTACGTGGGAGACCCAGTACTTC.

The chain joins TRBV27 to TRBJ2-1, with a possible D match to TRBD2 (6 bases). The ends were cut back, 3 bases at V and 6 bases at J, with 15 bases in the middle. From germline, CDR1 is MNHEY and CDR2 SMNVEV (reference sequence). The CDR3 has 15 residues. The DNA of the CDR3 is TGTGCCAGCAGTTTGGCGACCGGGACTTTCAATGAGCAGTTCTTC. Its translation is CASSLATGTFNEQFF.

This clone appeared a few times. The CDR3 sequence is CASSVADLERGFRPFTDTQYF. CDR3 DNA: TGTGCCAGCAGCGTAGCTGACCTCGAAAGGGGTTTCCGGCCTTTCACAGATACGCAGTATTTT. The chain combines TRBV9 with TRBJ2-3, with a tentative D call TRBD1 (5 bases). With 0 bases removed from V and 2 bases from J, the gap between germline ends came to 28 bases. Germline V gene data show CDR1 as SGDLS and CDR2 as YYNGEE. The CDR3 sequence is 21 residues long.

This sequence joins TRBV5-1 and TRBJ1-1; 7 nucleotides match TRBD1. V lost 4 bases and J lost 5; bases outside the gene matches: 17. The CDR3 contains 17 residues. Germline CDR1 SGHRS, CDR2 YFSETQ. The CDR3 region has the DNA TGCGCCAGCAGCCTACTATCGACAGGGTGGTCAGGTACTGAAGCTTTCTTT. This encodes CASSLLSTGWSGTEAFF.

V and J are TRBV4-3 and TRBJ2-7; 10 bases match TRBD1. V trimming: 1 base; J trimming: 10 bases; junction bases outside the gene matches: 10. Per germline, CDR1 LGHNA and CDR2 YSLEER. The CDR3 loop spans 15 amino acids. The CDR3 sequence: CASSQGGQGRREQYF. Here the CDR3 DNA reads TGCGCCAGCAGCCAAGGGGGACAGGGGAGGAGAGAACAGTACTTC.

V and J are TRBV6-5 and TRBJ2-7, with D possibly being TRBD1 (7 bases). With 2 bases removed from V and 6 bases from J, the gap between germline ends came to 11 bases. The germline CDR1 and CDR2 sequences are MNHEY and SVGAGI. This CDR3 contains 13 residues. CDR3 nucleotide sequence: TGTGCCAGCAGTTACGGCCAGGGGGGCGAGCAGTACTTC. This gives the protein CASSYGQGGEQYF.

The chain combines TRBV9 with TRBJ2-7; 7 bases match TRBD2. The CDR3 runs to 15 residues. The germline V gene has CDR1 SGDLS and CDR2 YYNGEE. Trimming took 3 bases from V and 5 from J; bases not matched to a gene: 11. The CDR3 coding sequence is TGTGCCAGCAGCGGGGGGGGACTCGGCGGGGACGAGCAGTACTTC. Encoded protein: CASSGGGLGGDEQYF.

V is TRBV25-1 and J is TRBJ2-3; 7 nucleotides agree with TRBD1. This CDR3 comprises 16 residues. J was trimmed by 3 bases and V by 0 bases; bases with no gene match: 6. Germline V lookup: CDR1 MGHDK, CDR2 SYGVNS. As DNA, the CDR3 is TGTGCCAGCAGTGAATATAGGAACAGGGGTACAGATACGCAGTATTTT. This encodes CASSEYRNRGTDTQYF.

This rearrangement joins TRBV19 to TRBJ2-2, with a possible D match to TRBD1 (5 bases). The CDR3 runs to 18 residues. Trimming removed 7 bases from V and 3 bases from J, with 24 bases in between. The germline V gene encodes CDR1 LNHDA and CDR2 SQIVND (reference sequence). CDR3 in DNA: TGTGCCAGTACGACCGTATTCAGGGCCACCGAGGACACCGGGGAGCTGTTTTTT. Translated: CASTTVFRATEDTGELFF.

CDR3 sequence reads: CASSPQGSTEAFF. The CDR3 region has the DNA TGTGCCAGCAGCCCGCAGGGTAGCACTGAAGCTTTCTTT. The chain employs TRBV7-3 and TRBJ1-1; the D gene is possibly TRBD1 (5 bases). Trimming removed 5 bases from V and 4 bases from J, with 11 bases in between. The CDR3 contains 13 residues. The germline gives CDR1 SGHTA, CDR2 FQGTGA.

The CDR3 nucleotides are TGTGCCAGCACGGGCCTGGGAGGATTTGGAAACACCATATATTTT. The encoded protein is CASTGLGGFGNTIYF. The rearrangement links TRBV6-5 to TRBJ1-3; D is undetermined. Germline assignment: CDR1 MNHEY and CDR2 SVGAGI. V was clipped by 7 bases and J by 3 bases, with 16 bases between them. This CDR3 has 15 residues.

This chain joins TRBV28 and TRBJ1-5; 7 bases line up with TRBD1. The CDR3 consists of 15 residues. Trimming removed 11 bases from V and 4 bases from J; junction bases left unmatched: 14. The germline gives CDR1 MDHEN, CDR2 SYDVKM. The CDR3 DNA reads TGTGCCGTCCAGACAATACTACAGGGGAATCAGCCCCAGCATTTT. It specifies CAVQTILQGNQPQHF.

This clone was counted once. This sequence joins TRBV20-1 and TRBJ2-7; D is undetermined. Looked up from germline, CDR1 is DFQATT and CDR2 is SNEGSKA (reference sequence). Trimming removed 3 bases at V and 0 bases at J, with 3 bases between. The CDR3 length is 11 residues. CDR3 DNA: TGCAGTGCTAGCAACTCCTACGAGCAGTACTTC. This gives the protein CSASNSYEQYF.

In DNA form, the CDR3 reads TGTGCCAGCAGCTTAATAGGGACTAGCGGGGGTGATACGCAGTATTTT. This translates into CASSLIGTSGGDTQYF. The chain joins TRBV7-3 to TRBJ2-3; 14 bases align to TRBD2. Trimming at V came to 1 base and at J to 6 bases, leaving 3 bases not matched to a gene. This CDR3 has 16 residues. CDR1 SGHTA and CDR2 FQGTGA come from the germline V gene.

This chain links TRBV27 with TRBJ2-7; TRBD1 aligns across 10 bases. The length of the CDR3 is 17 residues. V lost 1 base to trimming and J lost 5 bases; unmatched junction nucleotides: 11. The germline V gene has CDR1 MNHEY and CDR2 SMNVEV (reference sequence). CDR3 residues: CASSLYWSGQGLDEQYF. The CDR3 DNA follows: TGTGCCAGCAGTTTATACTGGTCGGGACAGGGGCTCGACGAGCAGTACTTC.

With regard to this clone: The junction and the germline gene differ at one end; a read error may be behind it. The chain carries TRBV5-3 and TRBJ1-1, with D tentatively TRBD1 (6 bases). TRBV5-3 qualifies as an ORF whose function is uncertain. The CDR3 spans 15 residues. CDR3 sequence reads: CARRLAGGAGAEAFF. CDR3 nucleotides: TGTGCCAGAAGGTTGGCGGGGGGCGCAGGAGCTGAAGCTTTCTTT.

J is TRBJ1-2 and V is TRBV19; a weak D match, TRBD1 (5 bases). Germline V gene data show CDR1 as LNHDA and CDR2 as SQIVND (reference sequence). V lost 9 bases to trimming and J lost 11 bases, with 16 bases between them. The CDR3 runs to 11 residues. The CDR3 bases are TGTGCCAGCCAGGACGCCCAGGGTTACACCTTC. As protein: CASQDAQGYTF.